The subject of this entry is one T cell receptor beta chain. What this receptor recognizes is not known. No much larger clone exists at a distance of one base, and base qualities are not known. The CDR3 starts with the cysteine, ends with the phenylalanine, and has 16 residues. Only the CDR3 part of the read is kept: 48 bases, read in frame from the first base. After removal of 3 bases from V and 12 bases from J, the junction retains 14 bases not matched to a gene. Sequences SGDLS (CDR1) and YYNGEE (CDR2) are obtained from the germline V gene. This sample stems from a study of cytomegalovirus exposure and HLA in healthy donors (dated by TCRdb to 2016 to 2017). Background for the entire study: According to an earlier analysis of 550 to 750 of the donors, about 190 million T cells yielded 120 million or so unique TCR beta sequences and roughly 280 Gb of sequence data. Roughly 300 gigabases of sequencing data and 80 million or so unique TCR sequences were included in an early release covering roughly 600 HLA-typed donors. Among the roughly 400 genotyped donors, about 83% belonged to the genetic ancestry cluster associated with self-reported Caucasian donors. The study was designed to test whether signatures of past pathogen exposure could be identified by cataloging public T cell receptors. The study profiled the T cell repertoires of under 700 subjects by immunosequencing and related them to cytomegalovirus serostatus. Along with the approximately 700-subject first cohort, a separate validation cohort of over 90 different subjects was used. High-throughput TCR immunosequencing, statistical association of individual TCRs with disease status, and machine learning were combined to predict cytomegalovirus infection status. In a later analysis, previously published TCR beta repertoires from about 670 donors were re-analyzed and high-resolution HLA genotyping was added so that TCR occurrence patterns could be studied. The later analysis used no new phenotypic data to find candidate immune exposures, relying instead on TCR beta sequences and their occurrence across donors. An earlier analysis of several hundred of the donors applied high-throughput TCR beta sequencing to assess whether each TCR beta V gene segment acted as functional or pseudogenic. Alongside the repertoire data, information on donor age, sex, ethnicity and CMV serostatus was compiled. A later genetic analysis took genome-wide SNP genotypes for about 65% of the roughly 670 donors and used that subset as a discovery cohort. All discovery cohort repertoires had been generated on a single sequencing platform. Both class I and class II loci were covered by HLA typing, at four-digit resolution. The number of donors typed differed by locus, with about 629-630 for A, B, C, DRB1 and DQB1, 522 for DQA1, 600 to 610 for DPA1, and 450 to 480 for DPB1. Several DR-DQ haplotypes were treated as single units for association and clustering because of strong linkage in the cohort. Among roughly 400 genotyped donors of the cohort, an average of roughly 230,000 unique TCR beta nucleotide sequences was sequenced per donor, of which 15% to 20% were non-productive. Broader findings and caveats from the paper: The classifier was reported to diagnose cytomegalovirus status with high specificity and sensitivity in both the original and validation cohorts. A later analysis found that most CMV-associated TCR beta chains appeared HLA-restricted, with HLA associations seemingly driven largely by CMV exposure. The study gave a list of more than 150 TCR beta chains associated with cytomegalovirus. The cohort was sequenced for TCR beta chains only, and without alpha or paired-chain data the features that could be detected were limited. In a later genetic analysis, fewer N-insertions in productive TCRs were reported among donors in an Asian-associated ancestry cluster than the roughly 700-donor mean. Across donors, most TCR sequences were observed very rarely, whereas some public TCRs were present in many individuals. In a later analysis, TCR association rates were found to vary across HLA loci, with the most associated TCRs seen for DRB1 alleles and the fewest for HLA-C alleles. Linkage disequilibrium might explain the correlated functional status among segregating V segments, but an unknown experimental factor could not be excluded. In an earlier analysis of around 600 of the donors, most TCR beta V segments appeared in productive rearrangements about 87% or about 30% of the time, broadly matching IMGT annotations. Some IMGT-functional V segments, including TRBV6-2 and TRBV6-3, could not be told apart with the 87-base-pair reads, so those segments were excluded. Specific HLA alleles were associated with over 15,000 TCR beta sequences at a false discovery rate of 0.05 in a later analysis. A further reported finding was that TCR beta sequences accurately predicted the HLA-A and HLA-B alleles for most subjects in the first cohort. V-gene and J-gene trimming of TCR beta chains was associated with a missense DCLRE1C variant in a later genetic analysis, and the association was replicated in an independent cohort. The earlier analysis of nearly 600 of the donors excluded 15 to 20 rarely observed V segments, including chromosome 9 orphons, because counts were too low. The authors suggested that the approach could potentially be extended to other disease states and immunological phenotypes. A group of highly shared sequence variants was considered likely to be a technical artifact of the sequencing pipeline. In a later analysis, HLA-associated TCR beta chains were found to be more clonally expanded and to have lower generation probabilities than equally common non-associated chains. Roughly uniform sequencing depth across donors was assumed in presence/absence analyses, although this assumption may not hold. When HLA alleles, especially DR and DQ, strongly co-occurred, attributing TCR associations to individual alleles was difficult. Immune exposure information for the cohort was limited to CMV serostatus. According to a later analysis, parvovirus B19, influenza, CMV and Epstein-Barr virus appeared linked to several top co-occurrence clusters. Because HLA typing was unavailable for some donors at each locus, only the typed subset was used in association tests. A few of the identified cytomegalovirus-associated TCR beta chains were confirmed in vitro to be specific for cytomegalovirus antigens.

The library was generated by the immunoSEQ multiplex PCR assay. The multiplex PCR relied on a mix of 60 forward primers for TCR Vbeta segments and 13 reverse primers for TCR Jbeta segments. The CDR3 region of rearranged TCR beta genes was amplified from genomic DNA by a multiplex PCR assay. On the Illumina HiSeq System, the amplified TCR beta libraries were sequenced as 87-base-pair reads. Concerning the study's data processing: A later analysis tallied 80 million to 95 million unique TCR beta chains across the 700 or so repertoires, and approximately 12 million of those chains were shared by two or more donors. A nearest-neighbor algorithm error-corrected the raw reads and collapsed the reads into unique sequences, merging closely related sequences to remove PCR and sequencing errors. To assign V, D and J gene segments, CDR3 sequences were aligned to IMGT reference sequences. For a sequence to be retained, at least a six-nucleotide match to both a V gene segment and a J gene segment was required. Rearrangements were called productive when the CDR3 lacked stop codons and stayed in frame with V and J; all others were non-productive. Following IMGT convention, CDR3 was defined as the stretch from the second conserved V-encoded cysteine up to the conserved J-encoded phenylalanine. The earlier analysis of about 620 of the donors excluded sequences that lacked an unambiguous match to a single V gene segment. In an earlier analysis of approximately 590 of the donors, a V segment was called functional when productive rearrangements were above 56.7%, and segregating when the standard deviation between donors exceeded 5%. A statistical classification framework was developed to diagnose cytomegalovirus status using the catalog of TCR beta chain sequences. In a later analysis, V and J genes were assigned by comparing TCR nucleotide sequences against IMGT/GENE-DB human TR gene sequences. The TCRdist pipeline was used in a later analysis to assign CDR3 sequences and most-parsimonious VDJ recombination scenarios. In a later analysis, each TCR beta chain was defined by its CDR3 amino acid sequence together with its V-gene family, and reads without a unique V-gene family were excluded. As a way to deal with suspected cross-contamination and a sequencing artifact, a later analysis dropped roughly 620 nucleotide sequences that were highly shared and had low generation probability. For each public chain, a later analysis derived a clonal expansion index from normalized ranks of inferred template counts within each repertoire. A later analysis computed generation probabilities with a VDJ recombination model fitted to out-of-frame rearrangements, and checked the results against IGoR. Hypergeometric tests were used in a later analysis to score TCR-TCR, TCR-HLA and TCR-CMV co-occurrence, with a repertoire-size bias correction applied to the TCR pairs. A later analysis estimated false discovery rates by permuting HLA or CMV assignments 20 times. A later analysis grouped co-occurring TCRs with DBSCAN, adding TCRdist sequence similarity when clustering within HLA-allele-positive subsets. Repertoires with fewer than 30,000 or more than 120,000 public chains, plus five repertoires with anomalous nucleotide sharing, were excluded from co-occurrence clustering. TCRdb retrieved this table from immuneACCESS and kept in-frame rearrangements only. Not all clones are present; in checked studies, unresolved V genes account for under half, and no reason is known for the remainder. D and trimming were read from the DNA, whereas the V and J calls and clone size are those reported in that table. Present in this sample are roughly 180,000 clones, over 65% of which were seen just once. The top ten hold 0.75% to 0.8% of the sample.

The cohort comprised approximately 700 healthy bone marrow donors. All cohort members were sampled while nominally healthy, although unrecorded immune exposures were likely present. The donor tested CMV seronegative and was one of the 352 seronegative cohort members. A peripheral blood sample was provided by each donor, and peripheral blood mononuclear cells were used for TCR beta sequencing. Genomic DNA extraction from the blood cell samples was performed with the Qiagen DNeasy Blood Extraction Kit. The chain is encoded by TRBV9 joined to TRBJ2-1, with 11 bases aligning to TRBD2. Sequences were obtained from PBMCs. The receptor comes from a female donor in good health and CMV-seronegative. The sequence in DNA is TGTGCCAGCAGCGAAGGGGTTGGTAGCGGGAGGGCCGGGCAGTTCTTC. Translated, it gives CASSEGVGSGRAGQFF.